The text below deals with one TCR beta chain. Its antigen is not known. This entry is derived from a study of CD8 T cells in ankylosing spondylitis. Study results and caveats: A motif of 7 to 9 highly homologous TCR beta variants was seen as apparently characteristic of ankylosing spondylitis blood. Certain motif variants had earlier appeared in reactive arthritis synovial fluid and blood. CD8+ disease-linked clones were present at relatively low frequencies in blood.

Quantitative molecular-barcoded 5'-RACE generated the TCR beta libraries. TCRdb re-called the 5' RACE reads with MiXCR, one entry per CDR3 protein. The data contain about 100,000 distinct CDR3 sequences, around 24% of them singletons. The ends lost 3 bases at V and 5 bases at J; junction bases unmatched: 8. The germline CDR1 and CDR2 sequences are SGHRS and YFSETQ. The CDR3 loop spans 15 amino acids. The V and J genes are TRBV5-1 and TRBJ2-3; 8 bases map to TRBD1. This receptor was identified in a male donor with ankylosing spondylitis. Specimen: synovial fluid, either unsorted or a sorted T cell fraction (not recorded which). CDR3 nucleotides: TGCGCCAGCAGCTCCCAGGGGGCTAGTGGAGATACGCAGTATTTT. Translating gives CASSSQGASGDTQYF.